The TCR beta chain described here comes from a study of blood T cell repertoires in COVID-19. About the study: The cDNA or gDNA used as material had been derived from T cells, B-cell-depleted T cells, or PBMCs.

Sequenced by immunoSEQ multiplex PCR; TCRdb stores in-frame clones only, minus some. Of approximately 93,000 clones in the sample, 85% to 90% were seen once. V gave up 4 bases and J gave up 4 bases, with 7 bases separating them. Germline CDR1 reads MNHEY; CDR2 reads SVGAGI. The CDR3 loop spans 12 amino acids. While infection was still active, Seattle patients were enrolled and then followed longitudinally. The V gene is TRBV6-5, the J gene TRBJ1-2; D unresolved. The sequence came from a middle-aged man with COVID-19, enrolled during active disease. Sequenced sample: peripheral blood. CDR3 sequence (DNA): TGTGCCAGCAGTTCGACTATCTATGGCTACACCTTC. It codes for CASSSTIYGYTF.